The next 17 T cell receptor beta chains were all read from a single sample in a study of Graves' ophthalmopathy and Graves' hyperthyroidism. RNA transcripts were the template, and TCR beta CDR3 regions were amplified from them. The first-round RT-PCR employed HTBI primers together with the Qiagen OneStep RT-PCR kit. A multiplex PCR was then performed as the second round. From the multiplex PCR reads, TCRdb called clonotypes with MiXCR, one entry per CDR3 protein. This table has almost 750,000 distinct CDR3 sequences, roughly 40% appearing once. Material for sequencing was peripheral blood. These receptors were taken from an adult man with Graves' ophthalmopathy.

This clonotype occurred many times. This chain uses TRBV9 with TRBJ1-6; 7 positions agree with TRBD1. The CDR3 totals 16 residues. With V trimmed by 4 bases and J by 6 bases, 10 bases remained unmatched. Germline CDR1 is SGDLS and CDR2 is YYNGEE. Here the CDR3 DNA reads TGTGCCAGCAGCTTCTCAGAGGGGGCCGGTAATTCACCCCTCCACTTT. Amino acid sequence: CASSFSEGAGNSPLHF.

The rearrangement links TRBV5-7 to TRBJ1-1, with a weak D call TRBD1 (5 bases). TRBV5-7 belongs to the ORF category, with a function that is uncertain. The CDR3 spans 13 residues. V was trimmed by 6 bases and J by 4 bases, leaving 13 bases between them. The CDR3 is CASIPGGGTEAFF. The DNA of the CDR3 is TGTGCCAGCATCCCGGGGGGTGGCACTGAAGCTTTCTTT.

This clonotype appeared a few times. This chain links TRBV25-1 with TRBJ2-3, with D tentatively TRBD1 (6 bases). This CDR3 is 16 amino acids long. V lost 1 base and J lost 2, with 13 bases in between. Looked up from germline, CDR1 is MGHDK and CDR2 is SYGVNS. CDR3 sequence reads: CASSESGTFPTDTQYF. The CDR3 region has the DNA TGTGCCAGCAGTGAATCCGGGACATTTCCCACAGATACGCAGTATTTT.

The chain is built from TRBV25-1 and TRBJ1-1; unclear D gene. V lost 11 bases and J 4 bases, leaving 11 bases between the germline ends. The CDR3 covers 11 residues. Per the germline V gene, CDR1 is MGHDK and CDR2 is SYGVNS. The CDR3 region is CAWRRVTEAFF. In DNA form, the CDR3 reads TGTGCCTGGAGGCGTGTCACTGAAGCTTTCTTT. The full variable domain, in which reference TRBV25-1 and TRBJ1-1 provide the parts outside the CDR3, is EADIYQTPRYLVIGTGKKITLECSQTMGHDKMYWYQQDPGMELHLIHYSYGVNSTEKGDLSSESTVSRIRTEHFPLTLESARPSHTSQYLCAWRRVTEAFFGQGTRLTVV.

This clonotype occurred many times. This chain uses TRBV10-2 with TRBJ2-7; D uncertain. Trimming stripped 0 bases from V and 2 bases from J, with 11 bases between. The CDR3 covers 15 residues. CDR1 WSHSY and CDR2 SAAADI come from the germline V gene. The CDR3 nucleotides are TGCGCCAGCAGTGAGTCGGGCTACAAGACCTACGAGCAGTACTTC. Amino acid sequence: CASSESGYKTYEQYF.

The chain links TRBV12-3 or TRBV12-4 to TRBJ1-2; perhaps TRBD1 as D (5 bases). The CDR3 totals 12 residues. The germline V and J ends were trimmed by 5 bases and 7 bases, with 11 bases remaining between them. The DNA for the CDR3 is TGTGCCAGCAGTGCGAGCAGGGCTGGCTACACCTTC. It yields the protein CASSASRAGYTF.

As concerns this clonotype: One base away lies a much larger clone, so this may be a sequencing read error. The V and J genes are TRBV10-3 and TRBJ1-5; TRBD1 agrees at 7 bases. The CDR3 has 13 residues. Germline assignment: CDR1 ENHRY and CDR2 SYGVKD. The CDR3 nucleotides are TGTGCCACCAGTAATTCGGGACAGCAGCCCCAGCATTTT. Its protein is CATSNSGQQPQHF.

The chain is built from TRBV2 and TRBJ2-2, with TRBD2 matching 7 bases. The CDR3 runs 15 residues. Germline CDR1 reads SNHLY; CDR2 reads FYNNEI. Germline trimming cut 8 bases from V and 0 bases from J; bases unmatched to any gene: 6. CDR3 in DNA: TGTGCCAGCGTTGACCTAGCGGCGAACACCGGGGAGCTGTTTTTT. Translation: CASVDLAANTGELFF.

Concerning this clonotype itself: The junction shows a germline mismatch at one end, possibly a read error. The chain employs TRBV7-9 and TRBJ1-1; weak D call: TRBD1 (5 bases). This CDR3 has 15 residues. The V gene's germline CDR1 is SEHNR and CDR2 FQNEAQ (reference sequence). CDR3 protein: CASSPGRTSDTEAFF. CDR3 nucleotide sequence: TGCGCCAGCAGCCCCGGTAGGACATCCGACACTGAAGCTTTCTTT.

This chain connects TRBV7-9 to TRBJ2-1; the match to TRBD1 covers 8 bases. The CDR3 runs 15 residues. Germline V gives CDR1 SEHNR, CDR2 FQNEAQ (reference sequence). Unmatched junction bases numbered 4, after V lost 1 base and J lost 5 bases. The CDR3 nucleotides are TGTGCCAGCAGCTTAGTAACAGGGGGTCACAATGAGCAGTTCTTC. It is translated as CASSLVTGGHNEQFF.

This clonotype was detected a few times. This CDR3 reads CASSLTVGSNQPQHF. Here the CDR3 DNA reads TGTGCCAGCAGCTTGACAGTAGGGAGCAATCAGCCCCAGCATTTT. V and J are TRBV11-2 and TRBJ1-5; D might be TRBD1 (5 bases). V was pared by 3 bases and J by 1 base, with 10 bases between. Germline-derived CDR1 and CDR2 are SGHAT and FQNNGV. This CDR3 spans 15 amino acids.

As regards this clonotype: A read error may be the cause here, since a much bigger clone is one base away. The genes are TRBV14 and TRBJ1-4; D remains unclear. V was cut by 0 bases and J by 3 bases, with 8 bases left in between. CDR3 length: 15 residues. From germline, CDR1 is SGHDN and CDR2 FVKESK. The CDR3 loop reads CASSQDPAANEKLFF. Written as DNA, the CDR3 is TGTGCCAGCAGCCAAGACCCCGCAGCTAATGAAAAACTGTTTTTT.

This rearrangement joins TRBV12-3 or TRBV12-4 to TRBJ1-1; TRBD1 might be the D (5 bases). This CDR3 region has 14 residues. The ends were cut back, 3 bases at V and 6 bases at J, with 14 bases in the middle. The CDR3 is CASSFGSGFPEAFF. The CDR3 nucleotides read TGTGCCAGCAGTTTCGGGTCAGGGTTTCCTGAAGCTTTCTTT.

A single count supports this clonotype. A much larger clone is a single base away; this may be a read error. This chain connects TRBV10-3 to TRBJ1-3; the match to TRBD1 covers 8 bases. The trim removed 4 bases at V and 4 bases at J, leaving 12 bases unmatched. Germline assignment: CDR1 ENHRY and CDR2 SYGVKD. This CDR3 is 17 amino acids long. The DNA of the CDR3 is TGTGCCATCAGTGGGTCAAGGGACAGGCCCCTGGGAAACACCATATATTTT. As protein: CAISGSRDRPLGNTIYF.

In DNA, the CDR3 is TGTGCCAGCAGTTACGTCCAGGGGGCTGGAAACACCATATATTTT. This gives the protein CASSYVQGAGNTIYF. The rearrangement links TRBV25-1 to TRBJ1-3; 7 positions match TRBD1. The CDR3 loop spans 15 amino acids. The J segment lost 2 bases and the V segment lost 5 bases, leaving 6 bases of the junction unmatched. Germline loops: CDR1 MGHDK, CDR2 SYGVNS.

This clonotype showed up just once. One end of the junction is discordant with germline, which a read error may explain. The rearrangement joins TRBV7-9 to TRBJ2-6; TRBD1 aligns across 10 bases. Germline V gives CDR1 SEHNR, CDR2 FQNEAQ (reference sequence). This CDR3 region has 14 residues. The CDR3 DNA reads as TGTGCCAGCAGCCCTCGGACAGGGGGCAACGTCCTGACTTTC. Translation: CASSPRTGGNVLTF.

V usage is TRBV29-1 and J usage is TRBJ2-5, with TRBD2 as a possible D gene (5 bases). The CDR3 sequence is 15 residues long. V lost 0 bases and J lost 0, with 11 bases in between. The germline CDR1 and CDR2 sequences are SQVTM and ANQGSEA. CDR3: CSVEDRRTDQETQYF. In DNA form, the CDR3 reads TGCAGCGTTGAAGATAGGAGGACCGACCAAGAGACCCAGTACTTC.